This T cell receptor beta chain is drawn from a study of Ad26.COV2.S vaccination and SARS-CoV-2 variants. General study findings and limits: TCR breadth and depth analyses may have underestimated total T cell responses. CD8+ and CD4+ T cells specific for spike reportedly responded with substantial breadth after vaccination.

Note on this clone: The antigen is unknown.

Per the germline V gene, CDR1 is MNHEY and CDR2 is SVGEGT. The V end lost 5 bases, the J end lost 5 bases, and 10 bases lay between the germline ends. This CDR3 is built from 12 residues. Regarding treatment: some 20 received Ad26.COV2.S at low or high dose, single or two shots; about 5 received placebo; per-sample allocation not given. Day 63 following the first vaccine or placebo injection was when the samples were taken. A Boston adult aged 18-55 years was the donor. The table came from immunoSEQ multiplex PCR; TCRdb's copy has only in-frame clones and leaves some out. The table has more than 300,000 clones, about 86% seen once.

The specimen was peripheral blood, collected in a trial of Ad26.COV2.S vaccine versus placebo. The V gene is TRBV6-2 or TRBV6-3, the J gene TRBJ2-7; unclear D gene. This sequence was found in a person between 18 and 65 years old who received the Ad26.COV2.S COVID-19 vaccine or a placebo. The DNA for the CDR3 is TGTGCCAGCAGTCCAAGTTGGAACGAGCAGTACTTC. Translating it yields CASSPSWNEQYF.